The 16 T cell receptor beta chains below come from one sample, sequenced in a study of cytomegalovirus exposure and HLA in healthy donors. The PCR was carried out with 60 Vbeta primers and 13 Jbeta primers. Here immunoSEQ multiplex PCR was the method, and the copy in TCRdb shows in-frame clones only, minus some. The data contain some 270,000 clones, around nine tenths of them singletons. Material: PBMCs. The receptors originated from a girl aged 2-10 years in good health and CMV-seronegative.

The count of this clone is one. The V call is TRBV7-8, the J call TRBJ2-1; 11 nucleotides agree with TRBD1. The J segment lost 10 bases and the V segment lost 5 bases, leaving 13 bases of the junction unmatched. Germline CDR1 reads SGHVS; CDR2 reads FQNEAQ. The CDR3 spans 16 residues. The CDR3 DNA reads TGTGCCAGCAGCAGACGGCCGGGACAGGGGGACCCGGAGCAGTTCTTC. Residues: CASSRRPGQGDPEQFF.

This clone was detected only once. The chain uses TRBV10-1 and TRBJ2-1; the match to TRBD2 covers 8 bases. With 3 bases clipped from V and 7 bases from J, the junction kept 11 bases outside the gene matches. The CDR3 loop spans 16 amino acids. CDR1 WNHNN and CDR2 SYGVQD come from the germline V gene (reference sequence). CDR3 sequence: CASSDVPGLVANEQFF. In nucleotides, the CDR3 is TGCGCCAGCAGTGATGTACCGGGACTAGTGGCTAATGAGCAGTTCTTC.

The chain has TRBV7-6 and TRBJ2-7; 13 bases are a match to TRBD2. The CDR3 consists of 17 residues. J lost 4 bases, V lost 2 bases, and 8 bases had no gene match. Looked up from germline, CDR1 is SGHVS and CDR2 is FNYEAQ. The CDR3 coding sequence is TGTGCCAGCAGCTTAAGATTGGGGACTAGCGGGACGTACGAGCAGTACTTC. It codes for CASSLRLGTSGTYEQYF. Supplemented by reference TRBV7-6 and TRBJ2-7, the full variable domain reads GAGVSQSPRYKVTKRGQDVALRCDPISGHVSLYWYRQALGQGPEFLTYFNYEAQQDKSGLPNDRFSAERPEGSISTLTIQRTEQRDSAMYRCASSLRLGTSGTYEQYFGPGTRLTVT.

V is TRBV11-2 and J is TRBJ1-1; TRBD1 aligns across 7 bases. V dropped 5 bases and J dropped 0; count of bases not matched to a gene: 3. Germline V lookup: CDR1 SGHAT, CDR2 FQNNGV. This CDR3 comprises 14 residues. CDR3 nucleotides: TGTGCCAGCAGCAAGGGGGCTGTGAACACTGAAGCTTTCTTT. The encoded protein is CASSKGAVNTEAFF.

V is TRBV5-6 and J is TRBJ2-7, with 12 bases lining up with TRBD1. This CDR3 spans 14 amino acids. The junction had 5 bases not matched to a gene; V was cut back by 6 bases and J by 4 bases. The germline CDR1 and CDR2 sequences are SGHDT and YYEEEE. In DNA, the CDR3 is TGTGCCAGCACCCAGGGACAGGGGGCTTACGAGCAGTACTTC. Its translation: CASTQGQGAYEQYF.

The rearrangement joins TRBV30 to TRBJ2-3; the D is unclear. Germline assignment: CDR1 GTSNPN and CDR2 SVGIG (reference sequence). V was pared by 0 bases and J by 0 bases, with 10 bases between. The CDR3 has 15 residues. CDR3 region: CAWSVGGASTDTQYF. The CDR3 DNA is TGTGCCTGGAGTGTTGGCGGTGCTAGCACAGATACGCAGTATTTT.

This clone has just one count. The V and J genes are TRBV7-9 and TRBJ2-7, with 9 bases lining up with TRBD2. The CDR3 spans 15 residues. From germline, CDR1 is SEHNR and CDR2 FQNEAQ (reference sequence). With 5 bases clipped from V and 4 bases from J, the junction kept 9 bases outside the gene matches. This CDR3 is CASSRDLSGSYEQYF. CDR3 DNA sequence: TGTGCCAGCAGCCGGGATCTTAGCGGGAGTTACGAGCAGTACTTC. Variable domain in full (rest from reference TRBV7-9 and TRBJ2-7): DTGVSQNPRHKITKRGQNVTFRCDPISEHNRLYWYRQTLGQGPEFLTYFQNEAQLEKSRLLSDRFSAERPKGSFSTLEIQRTEQGDSAMYLCASSRDLSGSYEQYFGPGTRLTVT.

The rearrangement uses TRBV9 and TRBJ2-3; TRBD2 aligns across 12 bases. From germline, CDR1 is SGDLS and CDR2 YYNGEE. V gave up 3 bases and J gave up 3 bases; unmatched junction bases: 5. This CDR3 is 16 amino acids long. The CDR3 protein is CASSAGLAGKTDTQYF. The CDR3 coding sequence is TGTGCCAGCAGCGCTGGACTAGCGGGGAAGACAGATACGCAGTATTTT.

The rearrangement joins TRBV6-1 to TRBJ1-3, with TRBD1 matching 8 bases. The CDR3 length is 15 residues. The J segment lost 2 bases and the V segment lost 4 bases, leaving 4 bases of the junction unmatched. Germline CDR1 and CDR2: MNHNS and SASEGT. DNA of the CDR3: TGTGCCAGCAGTGGCATCAGGGGGCCTGGAAACACCATATATTTT. Amino acids: CASSGIRGPGNTIYF.

In this sample, this clone turned up once. The chain recombines TRBV18 with TRBJ2-3, with D tentatively TRBD2 (5 bases). Germline CDR1 reads KGHSH; CDR2 reads LQKENI. Trimming left V 3 bases short and J 9 bases short, with 13 bases between. This CDR3 comprises 13 residues. Written as DNA, the CDR3 is TGTGCCAGCTCACCCCTTCCGGGGTTGACGCAGTATTTT. It encodes CASSPLPGLTQYF.

The V gene is TRBV6-1, the J gene TRBJ2-1, with a tentative D call TRBD2 (6 bases). With 6 bases removed from V and 8 bases from J, the gap between germline ends came to 17 bases. Germline CDR1 and CDR2: MNHNS and SASEGT. The length of the CDR3 is 14 residues. In nucleotides, the CDR3 is TGTGCCAGCAGGGAACCGGGACTGGTTTATGAGCAGTTCTTC. Protein product: CASREPGLVYEQFF.

The chain links TRBV2 to TRBJ1-3; 9 positions agree with TRBD1. Germline lookup yields CDR1 SNHLY and CDR2 FYNNEI. The J segment lost 0 bases and the V segment lost 7 bases, leaving 7 bases of the junction unmatched. This CDR3 is 16 amino acids long. The CDR3 here is CASMRDRVDSGNTIYF. The CDR3 DNA reads TGTGCCAGCATGCGGGACAGGGTCGACTCTGGAAACACCATATATTTT.

This clone has just one count. The rearrangement uses TRBV27 and TRBJ2-7; 7 positions match TRBD2. This CDR3 is built from 15 residues. CDR1 MNHEY and CDR2 SMNVEV come from the germline V gene (reference sequence). J gave up 3 bases and V 6 bases, and 11 bases lay outside the gene matches. The CDR3 bases are TGTGCCAGCAGCCGGGCCGGGACTACTAACTACGAGCAGTACTTC. Protein: CASSRAGTTNYEQYF.

The J gene is TRBJ2-6, the V gene TRBV13; D uncertain. Germline CDR1 PRHDT, CDR2 FYEKMQ (reference sequence). The CDR3 has 15 amino acids. The V end lost 4 bases, the J end lost 0 bases, and 7 bases lay between the germline ends. CDR3 sequence: CASSSLLSGANVLTF. The DNA of the CDR3 is TGTGCCAGCAGCTCCCTCCTCTCTGGGGCCAACGTCCTGACTTTC.

The rearrangement joins TRBV6-5 to TRBJ1-2, with D possibly matching TRBD1 (6 bases). Germline V gene lookup returns CDR1 MNHEY and CDR2 SVGAGI. Trimming took 8 bases from V and 2 from J, leaving 15 bases between them. The CDR3 covers 14 residues. The CDR3 region is CASGSDSQNYGYTF. The CDR3 bases are TGTGCCAGCGGATCGGACAGCCAAAACTATGGCTACACCTTC.

As concerns this clone: Sequence at one end of the junction differs from germline and may be a read error. The genes are TRBV18 and TRBJ1-3, with 8 nucleotides matching TRBD1. Germline CDR1 reads KGHSH; CDR2 reads LQKENI. This CDR3 region has 16 residues. The CDR3 nucleotides read TGTGCCAGCGCACCATCAGGGGGCATATCTGGAAACACCATATATTTT. It translates to CASAPSGGISGNTIYF.